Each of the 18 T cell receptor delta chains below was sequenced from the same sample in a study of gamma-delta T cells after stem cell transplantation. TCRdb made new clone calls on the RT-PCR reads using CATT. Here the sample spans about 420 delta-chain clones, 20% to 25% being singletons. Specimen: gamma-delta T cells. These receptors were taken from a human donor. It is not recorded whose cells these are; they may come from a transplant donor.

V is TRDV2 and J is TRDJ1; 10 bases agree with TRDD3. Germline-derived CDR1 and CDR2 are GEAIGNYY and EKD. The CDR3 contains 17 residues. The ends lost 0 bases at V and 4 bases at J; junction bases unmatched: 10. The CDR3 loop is CACDTLPGDTPIDKLIF. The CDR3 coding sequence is TGTGCCTGTGACACCCTGCCGGGGGATACGCCCATCGATAAACTCATCTTT.

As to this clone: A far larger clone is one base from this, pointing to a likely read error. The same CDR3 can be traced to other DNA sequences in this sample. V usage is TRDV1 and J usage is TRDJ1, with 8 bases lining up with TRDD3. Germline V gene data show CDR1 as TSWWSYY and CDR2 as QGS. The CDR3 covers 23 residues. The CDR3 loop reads CALGELSPLPPPRVLGDTDKLIF. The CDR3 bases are TGTGCCCTTGGGGAACTTAGTCCCCTTCCCCCACCAAGGGTACTGGGGGACACCGATAAACTCATCTTT.

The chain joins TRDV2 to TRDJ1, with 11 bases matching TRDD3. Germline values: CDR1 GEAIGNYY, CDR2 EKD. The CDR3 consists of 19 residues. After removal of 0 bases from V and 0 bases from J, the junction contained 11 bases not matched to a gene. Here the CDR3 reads CACDTVGLGDTPYTDKLIF. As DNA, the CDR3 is TGTGCCTGTGACACCGTCGGCCTGGGGGATACACCGTACACCGATAAACTCATCTTT.

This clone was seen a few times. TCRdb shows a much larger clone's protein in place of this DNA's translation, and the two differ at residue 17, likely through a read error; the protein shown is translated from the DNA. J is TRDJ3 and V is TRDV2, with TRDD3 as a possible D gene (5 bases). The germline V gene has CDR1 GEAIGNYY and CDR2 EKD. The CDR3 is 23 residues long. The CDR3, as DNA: TGTGCCTGTGACACCGTTAATCGTGTTGGGGAAGACAGGAGTGGCTGGAACACCCGACAGATGTTTTTC. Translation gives CACDTVNRVGEDRSGWNTRQMFF.

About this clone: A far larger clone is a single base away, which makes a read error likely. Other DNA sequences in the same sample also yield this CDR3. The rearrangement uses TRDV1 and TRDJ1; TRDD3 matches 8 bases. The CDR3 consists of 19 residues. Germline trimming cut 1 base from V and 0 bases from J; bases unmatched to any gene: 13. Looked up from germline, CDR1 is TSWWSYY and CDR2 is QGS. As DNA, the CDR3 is TGTGCTCTTGGGGAACCAGCTTCGAACTGGGGGCCGTACACCGATAAACTCATCTTT. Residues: CALGEPASNWGPYTDKLIF.

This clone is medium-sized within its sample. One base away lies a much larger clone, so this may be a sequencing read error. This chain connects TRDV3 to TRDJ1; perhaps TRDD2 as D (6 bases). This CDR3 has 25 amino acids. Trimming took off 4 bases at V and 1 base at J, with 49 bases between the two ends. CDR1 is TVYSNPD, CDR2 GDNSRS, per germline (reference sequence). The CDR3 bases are TGTGCCTCTCCTTCCACAGTGGAGGGTACCCCACCCCATAAAACAGCACTTTATATCACCGATAAACTCATCTTT. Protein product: CASPSTVEGTPPHKTALYITDKLIF.

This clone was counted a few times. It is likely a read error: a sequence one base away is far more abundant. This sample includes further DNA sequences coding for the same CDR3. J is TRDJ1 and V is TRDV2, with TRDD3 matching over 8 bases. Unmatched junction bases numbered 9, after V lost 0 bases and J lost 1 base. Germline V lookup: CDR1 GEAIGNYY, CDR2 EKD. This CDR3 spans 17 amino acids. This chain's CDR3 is CACDTVGRDTRTDKLIF. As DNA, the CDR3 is TGTGCCTGTGACACCGTTGGGAGGGATACGCGCACCGATAAACTCATCTTT.

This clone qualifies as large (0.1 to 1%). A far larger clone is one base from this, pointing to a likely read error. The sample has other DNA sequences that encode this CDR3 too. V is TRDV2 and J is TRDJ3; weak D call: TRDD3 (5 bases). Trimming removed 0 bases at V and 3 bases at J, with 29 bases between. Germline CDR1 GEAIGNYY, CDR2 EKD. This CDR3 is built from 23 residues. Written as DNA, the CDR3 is TGTGCCTGTGACACCGTTAATCGTGTCGGGGAAGACAGGAGTGGCTGGGACACCCGACAGATGTTTTTC. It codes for CACDTVNRVGEDRSGWDTRQMFF.

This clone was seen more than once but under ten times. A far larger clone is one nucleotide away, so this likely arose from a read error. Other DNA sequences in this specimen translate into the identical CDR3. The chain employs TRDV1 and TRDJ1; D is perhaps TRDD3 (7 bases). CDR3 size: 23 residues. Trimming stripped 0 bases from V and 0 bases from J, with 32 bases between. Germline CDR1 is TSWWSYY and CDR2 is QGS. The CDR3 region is CALGELSPLPPPRVLGDTDKLIF. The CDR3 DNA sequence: TGTGCTCTTGGGGAACTTAGTCCCCTTCCCCCACCAAGGGTGCTGGGGGACACCGATAAACTCATCTTT.

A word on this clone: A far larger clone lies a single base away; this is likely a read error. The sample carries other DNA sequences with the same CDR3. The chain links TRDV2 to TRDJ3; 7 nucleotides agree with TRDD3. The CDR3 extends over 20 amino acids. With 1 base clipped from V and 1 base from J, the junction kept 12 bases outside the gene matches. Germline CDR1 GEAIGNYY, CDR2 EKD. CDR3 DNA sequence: TGTGCCTGTGACACGCCTGGGGGCTCAACCCCTTCCTGGGACACCCGACAGATGTTTTTC. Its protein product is CACDTPGGSTPSWDTRQMFF.

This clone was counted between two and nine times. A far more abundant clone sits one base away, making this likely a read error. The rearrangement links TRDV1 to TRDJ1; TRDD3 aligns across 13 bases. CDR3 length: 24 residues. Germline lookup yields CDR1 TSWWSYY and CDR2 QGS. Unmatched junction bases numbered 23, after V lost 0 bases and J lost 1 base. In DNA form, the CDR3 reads TGTGCTCTTGGGGAACTAGGAATGCTTCCGTCTCGGTACTGGGGGATACGCGGCACCGATAAACTCATCTTT. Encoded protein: CALGELGMLPSRYWGIRGTDKLIF.

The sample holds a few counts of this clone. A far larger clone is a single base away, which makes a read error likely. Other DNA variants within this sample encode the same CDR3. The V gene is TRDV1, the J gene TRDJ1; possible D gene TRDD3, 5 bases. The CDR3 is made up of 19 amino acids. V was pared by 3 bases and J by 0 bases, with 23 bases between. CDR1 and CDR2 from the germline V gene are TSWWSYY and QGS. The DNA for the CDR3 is TGTGCTCTTGGGGATTTTCCGGGCATCGCTGGGTACTACACCGATAAACTCATCTTT. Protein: CALGDFPGIAGYYTDKLIF.

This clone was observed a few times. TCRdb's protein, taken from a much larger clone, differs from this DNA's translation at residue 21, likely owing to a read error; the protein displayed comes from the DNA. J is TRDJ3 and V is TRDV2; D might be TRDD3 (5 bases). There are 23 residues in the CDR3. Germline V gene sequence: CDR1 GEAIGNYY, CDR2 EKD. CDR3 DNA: TGTGCCTGTGACACCGTTAATCGTGTTGGGGAAGACAGGAGTGGCTGGGACACCCGACAGGTGTTTTTC. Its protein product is CACDTVNRVGEDRSGWDTRQVFF.

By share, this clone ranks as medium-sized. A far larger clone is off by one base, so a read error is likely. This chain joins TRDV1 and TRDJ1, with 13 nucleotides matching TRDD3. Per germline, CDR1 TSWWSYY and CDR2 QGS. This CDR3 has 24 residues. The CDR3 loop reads CALGELGMFPSRYWGIRGTDKPIF. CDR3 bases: TGTGCTCTTGGGGAACTAGGAATGTTTCCGTCTCGGTACTGGGGGATACGCGGCACCGATAAACCCATCTTT.

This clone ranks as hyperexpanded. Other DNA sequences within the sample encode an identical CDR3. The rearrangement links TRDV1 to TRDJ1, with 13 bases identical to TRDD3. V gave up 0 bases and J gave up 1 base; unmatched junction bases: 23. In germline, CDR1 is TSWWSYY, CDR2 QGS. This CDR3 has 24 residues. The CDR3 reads CALGELGMFPSRYWGIRGTDKLIF. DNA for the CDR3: TGTGCTCTTGGGGAACTAGGAATGTTTCCGTCTCGGTACTGGGGGATACGCGGCACCGATAAACTCATCTTT.

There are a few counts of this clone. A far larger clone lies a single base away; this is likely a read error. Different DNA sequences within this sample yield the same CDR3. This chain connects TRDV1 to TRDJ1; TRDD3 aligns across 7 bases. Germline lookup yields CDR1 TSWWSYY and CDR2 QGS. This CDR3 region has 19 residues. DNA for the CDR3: TGTGCTCTTGGGGAACCAGCTTCGAACTGGGGACCGTACACTGATAAACTCATCTTT. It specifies CALGEPASNWGPYTDKLIF.

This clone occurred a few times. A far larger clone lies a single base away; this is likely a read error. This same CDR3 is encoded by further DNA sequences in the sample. CDR3 protein: CALGAISPQSRPYWGNTDKLIF. CDR3 in DNA: TGTGCTCTTGGGGCAATTTCGCCCCAAAGTCGCCCGTACTGGGGGAACACCGATAAACTCATCTTT. The V and J genes are TRDV1 and TRDJ1; the match to TRDD3 covers 9 bases. Losses at the gene ends were 4 bases for V and 0 bases for J; bases not matched to a gene: 24. This CDR3 has 22 residues. Germline V gives CDR1 TSWWSYY, CDR2 QGS.

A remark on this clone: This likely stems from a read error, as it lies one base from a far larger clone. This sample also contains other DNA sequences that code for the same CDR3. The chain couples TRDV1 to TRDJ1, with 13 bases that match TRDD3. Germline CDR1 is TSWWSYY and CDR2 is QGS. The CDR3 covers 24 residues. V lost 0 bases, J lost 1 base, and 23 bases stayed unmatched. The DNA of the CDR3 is TGTGCTCTTGGGGAACTAGGGATGTTTCCGTCTCGGTACTGGGGGATACGCGGCACCGATAAACTCATCTTT. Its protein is CALGELGMFPSRYWGIRGTDKLIF.